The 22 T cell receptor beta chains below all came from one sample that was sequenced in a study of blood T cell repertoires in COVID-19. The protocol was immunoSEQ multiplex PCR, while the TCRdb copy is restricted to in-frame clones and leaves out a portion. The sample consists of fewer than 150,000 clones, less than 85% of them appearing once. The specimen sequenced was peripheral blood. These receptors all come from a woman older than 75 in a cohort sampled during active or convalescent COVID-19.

CDR3 protein: CASTGLAGSDTQYF. In DNA, the CDR3 is TGTGCCAGCACGGGACTAGCGGGCTCAGATACGCAGTATTTT. This chain joins TRBV3-1 (or the pseudogene TRBV3-2) and TRBJ2-3; TRBD2 agrees at 12 bases. The germline gives CDR1 LGHDT, CDR2 YNNKEL (reference sequence). V shed 7 bases and J 4 bases; nucleotides not matched to a gene: 3. CDR3 size: 14 residues.

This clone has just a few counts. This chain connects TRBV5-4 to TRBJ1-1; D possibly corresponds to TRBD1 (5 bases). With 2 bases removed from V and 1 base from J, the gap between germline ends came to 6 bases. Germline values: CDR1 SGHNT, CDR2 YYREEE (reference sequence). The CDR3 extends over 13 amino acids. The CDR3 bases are TGTGCCAGCAGCTTTGGGGCGAACACTGAAGCTTTCTTT. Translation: CASSFGANTEAFF.

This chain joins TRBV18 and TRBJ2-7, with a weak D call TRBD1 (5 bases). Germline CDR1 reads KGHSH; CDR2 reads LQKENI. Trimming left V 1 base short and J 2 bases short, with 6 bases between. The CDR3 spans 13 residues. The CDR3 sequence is CASSPQGTYEQYV. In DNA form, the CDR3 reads TGTGCCAGCTCACCACAGGGGACCTACGAGCAGTACGTC.

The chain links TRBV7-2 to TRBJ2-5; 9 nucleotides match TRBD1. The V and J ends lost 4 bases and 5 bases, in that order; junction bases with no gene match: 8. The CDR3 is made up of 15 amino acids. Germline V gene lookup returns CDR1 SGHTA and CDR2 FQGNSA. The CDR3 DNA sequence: TGTGCCAGCAGCTCGGAGTCTACAGGGGGCGAGACCCAGTACTTC. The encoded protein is CASSSESTGGETQYF.

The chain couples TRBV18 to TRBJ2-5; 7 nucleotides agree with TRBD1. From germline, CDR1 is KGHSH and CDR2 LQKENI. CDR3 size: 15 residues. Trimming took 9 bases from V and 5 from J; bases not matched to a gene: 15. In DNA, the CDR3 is TGTGCCAGTTGCCGTGGGACAGCCCAGGGGGAGACCCAGTACTTC. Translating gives CASCRGTAQGETQYF.

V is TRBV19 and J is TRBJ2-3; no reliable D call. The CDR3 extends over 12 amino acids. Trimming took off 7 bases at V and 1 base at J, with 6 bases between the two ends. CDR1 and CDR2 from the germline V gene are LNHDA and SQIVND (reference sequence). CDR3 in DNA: TGTGCCAGTAATCGGGGCACAGATACGCAGTATTTT. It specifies CASNRGTDTQYF.

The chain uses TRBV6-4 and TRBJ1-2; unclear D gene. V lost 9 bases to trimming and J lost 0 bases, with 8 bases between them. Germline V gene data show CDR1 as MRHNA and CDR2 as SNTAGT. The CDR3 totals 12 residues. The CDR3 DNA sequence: TGTGCCAGGGAGGCTCCTAACTATGGCTACACCTTC. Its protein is CAREAPNYGYTF.

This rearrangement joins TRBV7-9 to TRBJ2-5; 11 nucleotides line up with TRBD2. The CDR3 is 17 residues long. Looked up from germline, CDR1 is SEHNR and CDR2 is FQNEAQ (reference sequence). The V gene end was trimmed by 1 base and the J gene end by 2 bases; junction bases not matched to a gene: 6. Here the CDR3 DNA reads TGTGCCAGCAGCTTAGACGATCTAGCGGGGGGTCAAGAGACCCAGTACTTC. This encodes CASSLDDLAGGQETQYF.

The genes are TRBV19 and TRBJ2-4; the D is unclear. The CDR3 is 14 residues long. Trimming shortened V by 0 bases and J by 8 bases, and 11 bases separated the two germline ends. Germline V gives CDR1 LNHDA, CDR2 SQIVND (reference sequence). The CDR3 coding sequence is TGTGCCAGTAGTATAGATCCAGCGAATGACATTCAGTACTTC. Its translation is CASSIDPANDIQYF.

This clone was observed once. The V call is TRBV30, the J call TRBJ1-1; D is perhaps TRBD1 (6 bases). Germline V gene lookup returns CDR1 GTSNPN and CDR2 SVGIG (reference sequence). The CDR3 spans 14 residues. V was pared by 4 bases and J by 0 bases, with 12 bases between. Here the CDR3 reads CAWTSGTLNTEAFF. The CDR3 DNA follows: TGTGCCTGGACCAGCGGGACACTGAACACTGAAGCTTTCTTT.

CDR3 sequence (DNA): TGTGCCAGCTCACCACTCCCCCCTAAATCCCAAGAGACCCAGTACTTC. Translation gives CASSPLPPKSQETQYF. V and J are TRBV18 and TRBJ2-5, with D hard to call. The ends were cut back, 1 base at V and 1 base at J, with 13 bases in the middle. The CDR3 loop spans 16 amino acids. Germline V CDR1 and CDR2: KGHSH, LQKENI.

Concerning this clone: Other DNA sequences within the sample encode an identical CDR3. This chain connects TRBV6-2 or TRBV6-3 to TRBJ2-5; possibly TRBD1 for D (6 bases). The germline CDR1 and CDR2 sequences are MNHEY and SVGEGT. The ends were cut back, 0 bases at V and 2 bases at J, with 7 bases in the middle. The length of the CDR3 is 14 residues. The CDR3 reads CASSYSDRQETQYF. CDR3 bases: TGTGCCAGCAGTTACTCCGACAGGCAAGAGACCCAGTACTTC.

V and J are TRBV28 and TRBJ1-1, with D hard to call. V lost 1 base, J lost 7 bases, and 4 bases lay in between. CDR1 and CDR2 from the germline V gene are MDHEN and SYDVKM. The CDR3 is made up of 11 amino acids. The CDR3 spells CASSLLYEAFF. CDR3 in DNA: TGTGCCAGCAGTTTATTATATGAAGCTTTCTTT.

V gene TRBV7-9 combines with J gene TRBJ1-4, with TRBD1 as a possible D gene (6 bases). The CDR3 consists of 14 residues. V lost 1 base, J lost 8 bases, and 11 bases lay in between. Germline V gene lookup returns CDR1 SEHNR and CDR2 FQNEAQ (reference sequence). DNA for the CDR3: TGTGCCAGCAGCTTAGACAGGGACGAGGAAAAACTGTTTTTT. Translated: CASSLDRDEEKLFF.

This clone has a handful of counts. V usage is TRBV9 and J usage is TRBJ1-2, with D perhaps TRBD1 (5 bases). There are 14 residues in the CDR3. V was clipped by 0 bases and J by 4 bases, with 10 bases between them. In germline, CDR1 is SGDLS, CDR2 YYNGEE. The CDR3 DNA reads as TGTGCCAGCAGCGTAGACCCAGGGATCTATGGCTACACCTTC. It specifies CASSVDPGIYGYTF. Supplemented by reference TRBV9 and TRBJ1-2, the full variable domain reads DSGVTQTPKHLITATGQRVTLRCSPRSGDLSVYWYQQSLDQGLQFLIQYYNGEERAKGNILERFSAQQFPDLHSELNLSSLELGDSALYFCASSVDPGIYGYTFGSGTRLTVV.

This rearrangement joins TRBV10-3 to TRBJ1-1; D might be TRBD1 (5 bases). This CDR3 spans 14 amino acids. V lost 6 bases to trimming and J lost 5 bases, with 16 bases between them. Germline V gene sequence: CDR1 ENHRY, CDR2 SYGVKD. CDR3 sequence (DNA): TGTGCCATCAGCCGGGACGCAGCGGGGACTGAAGCTTTCTTT. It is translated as CAISRDAAGTEAFF.

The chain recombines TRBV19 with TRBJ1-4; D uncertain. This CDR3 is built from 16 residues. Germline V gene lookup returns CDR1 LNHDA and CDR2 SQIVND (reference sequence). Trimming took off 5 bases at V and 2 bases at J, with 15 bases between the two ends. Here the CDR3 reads CASSETFVGTNEKLFF. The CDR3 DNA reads TGTGCCAGTAGTGAAACCTTTGTGGGCACTAATGAAAAACTGTTTTTT.

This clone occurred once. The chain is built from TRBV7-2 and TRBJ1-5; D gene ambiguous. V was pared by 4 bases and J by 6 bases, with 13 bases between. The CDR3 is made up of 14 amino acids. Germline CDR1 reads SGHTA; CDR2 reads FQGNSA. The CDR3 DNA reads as TGTGCCAGCAGCTATAGCGTGGGATTTCAGCCCCAGCATTTT. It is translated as CASSYSVGFQPQHF. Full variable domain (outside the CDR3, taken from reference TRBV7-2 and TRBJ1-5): GAGVSQSPSNKVTEKGKDVELRCDPISGHTALYWYRQSLGQGLEFLIYFQGNSAPDKSGLPSDRFSAERTGGSVSTLTIQRTQQEDSAVYLCASSYSVGFQPQHFGDGTRLSIL.

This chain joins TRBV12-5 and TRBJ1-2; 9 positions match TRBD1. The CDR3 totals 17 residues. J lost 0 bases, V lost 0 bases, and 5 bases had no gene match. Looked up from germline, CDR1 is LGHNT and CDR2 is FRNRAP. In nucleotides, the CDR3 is TGTGCTAGTGGTTTGGTACAAGGGACAGGGCCTAACTATGGCTACACCTTC. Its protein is CASGLVQGTGPNYGYTF.

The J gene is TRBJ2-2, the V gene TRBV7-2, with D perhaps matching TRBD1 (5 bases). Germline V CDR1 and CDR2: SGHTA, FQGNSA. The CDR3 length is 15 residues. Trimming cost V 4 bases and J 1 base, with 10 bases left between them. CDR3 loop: CASSSDRLNTGELFF. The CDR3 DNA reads TGTGCCAGCAGCTCAGACAGACTGAACACCGGGGAGCTGTTTTTT.

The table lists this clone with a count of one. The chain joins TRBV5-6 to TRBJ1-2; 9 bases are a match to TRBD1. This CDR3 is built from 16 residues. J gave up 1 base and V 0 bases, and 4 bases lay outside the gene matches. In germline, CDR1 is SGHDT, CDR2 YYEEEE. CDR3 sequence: CASSLEGTGYNYGYTF. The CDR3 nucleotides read TGTGCCAGCAGCTTGGAGGGGACAGGGTATAACTATGGCTACACCTTC.

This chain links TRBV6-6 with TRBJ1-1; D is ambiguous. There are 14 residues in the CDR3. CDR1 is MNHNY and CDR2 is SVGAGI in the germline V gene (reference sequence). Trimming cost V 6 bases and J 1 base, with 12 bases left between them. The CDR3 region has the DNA TGTGCCAGCAGCCCGGGGTTTAGGAACACTGAAGCTTTCTTT. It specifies CASSPGFRNTEAFF.